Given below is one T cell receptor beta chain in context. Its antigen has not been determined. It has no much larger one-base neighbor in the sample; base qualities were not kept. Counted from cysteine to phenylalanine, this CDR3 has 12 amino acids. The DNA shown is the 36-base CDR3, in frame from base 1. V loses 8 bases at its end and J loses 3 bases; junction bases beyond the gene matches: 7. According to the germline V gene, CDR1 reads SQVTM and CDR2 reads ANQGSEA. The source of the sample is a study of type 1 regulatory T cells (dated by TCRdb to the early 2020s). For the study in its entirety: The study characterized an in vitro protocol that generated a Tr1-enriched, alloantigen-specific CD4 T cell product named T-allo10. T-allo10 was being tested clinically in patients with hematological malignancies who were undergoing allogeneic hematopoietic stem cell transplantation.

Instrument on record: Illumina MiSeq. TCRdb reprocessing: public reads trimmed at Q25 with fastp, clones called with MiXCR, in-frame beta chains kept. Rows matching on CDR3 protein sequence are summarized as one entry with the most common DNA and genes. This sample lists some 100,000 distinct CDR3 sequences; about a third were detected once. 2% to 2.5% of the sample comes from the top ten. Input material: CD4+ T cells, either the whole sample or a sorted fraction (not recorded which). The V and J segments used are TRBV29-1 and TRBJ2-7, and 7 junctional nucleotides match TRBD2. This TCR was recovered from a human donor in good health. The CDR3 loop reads CSNAGEGYEQYF. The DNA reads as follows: TGCAGCAACGCGGGGGAGGGCTACGAGCAGTACTTC.